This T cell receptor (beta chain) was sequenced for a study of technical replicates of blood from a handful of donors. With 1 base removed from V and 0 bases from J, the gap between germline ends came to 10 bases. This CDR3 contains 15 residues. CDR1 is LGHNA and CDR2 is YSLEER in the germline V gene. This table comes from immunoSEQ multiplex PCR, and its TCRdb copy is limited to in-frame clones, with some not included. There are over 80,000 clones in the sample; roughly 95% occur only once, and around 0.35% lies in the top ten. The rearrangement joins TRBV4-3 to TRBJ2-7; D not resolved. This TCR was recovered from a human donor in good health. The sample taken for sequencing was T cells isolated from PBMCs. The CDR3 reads CASSQGLLASYEQYF. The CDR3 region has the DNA TGCGCCAGCAGCCAAGGGCTCCTTGCCTCCTACGAGCAGTACTTC.